These 5 T cell receptor beta chains were sequenced from one sample in a study of shared clonotypes between healthy human individuals. Naive CD8 isolation took CD45RO-negative cells positively selected for CCR7 and excluded terminally differentiated effector memory CD45RA+ cells. Assay used: immunoSEQ multiplex PCR; TCRdb lists only in-frame clones, some missing. The data show millions of clones, just under 95% seen once. What was sequenced was naive CD8+ T cells sorted from blood. All receptors come from a man younger than 35 in good health.

In this sample, this clone turned up once. The chain recombines TRBV13 with TRBJ1-1, with D possibly matching TRBD1 (6 bases). The V gene's germline CDR1 is PRHDT and CDR2 FYEKMQ (reference sequence). The V end lost 6 bases, the J end lost 1 base, and 9 bases lay between the germline ends. The CDR3 has 13 amino acids. CDR3 in amino acids: CASSGGSNTEAFF. The CDR3 DNA reads as TGTGCCAGCAGTGGGGGCTCGAACACTGAAGCTTTCTTT.

V is TRBV5-6 and J is TRBJ2-7; 13 positions match TRBD2. The CDR3 has 15 residues. Trimming removed 5 bases from V and 4 bases from J; junction bases left unmatched: 6. Germline V gene sequence: CDR1 SGHDT, CDR2 YYEEEE. The CDR3 protein is CASSFGLAGEYEQYF. DNA for the CDR3: TGTGCCAGCAGTTTCGGACTAGCGGGGGAATACGAGCAGTACTTC. The full variable domain, completed using reference TRBV5-6 and TRBJ2-7, is DAGVTQSPTHLIKTRGQQVTLRCSPKSGHDTVSWYQQALGQGPQFIFQYYEEEERQRGNFPDRFSGHQFPNYSSELNVNALLLGDSALYLCASSFGLAGEYEQYFGPGTRLTVT.

This chain connects TRBV27 to TRBJ2-1, with 10 positions matching TRBD1. Germline values: CDR1 MNHEY, CDR2 SMNVEV (reference sequence). The CDR3 contains 15 residues. V shed 5 bases, J shed 3 bases, and the junction held 4 bases outside the gene matches. The CDR3 DNA sequence: TGTGCCAGCAGTCCTCGGACAGGGGGCTACAATGAGCAGTTCTTC. It encodes CASSPRTGGYNEQFF.

This rearrangement joins TRBV27 to TRBJ1-2; no reliable D call. CDR3 length: 13 residues. CDR1 MNHEY and CDR2 SMNVEV come from the germline V gene (reference sequence). V gave up 3 bases and J gave up 7 bases, with 12 bases separating them. CDR3 DNA sequence: TGTGCCAGCAGTTTGGGAGGGTCCCTTGGCTACACCTTC. Translated, it gives CASSLGGSLGYTF.

The V and J genes are TRBV7-8 and TRBJ1-2, with unresolved D. V was pared by 1 base and J by 0 bases, with 9 bases between. The CDR3 spans 15 residues. The germline gives CDR1 SGHVS, CDR2 FQNEAQ. This CDR3 is CASSLGAPTNYGYTF. As DNA, the CDR3 is TGTGCCAGCAGCTTAGGGGCTCCTACTAACTATGGCTACACCTTC. Combining the CDR3 with reference TRBV7-8 and TRBJ1-2 gives the whole variable domain GAGVSQSPRYKVAKRGQDVALRCDPISGHVSLFWYQQALGQGPEFLTYFQNEAQLDKSGLPSDRFFAERPEGSVSTLKIQRTQQEDSAVYLCASSLGAPTNYGYTFGSGTRLTVV.